This T cell receptor beta chain was documented in a study of cytomegalovirus exposure and HLA in healthy donors. The J segment lost 4 bases and the V segment lost 2 bases, leaving 11 bases of the junction unmatched. The CDR3 runs to 15 residues. CDR1 and CDR2 from the germline V gene are GTSNPN and SVGIG (reference sequence). Whole-study findings and limits: High specificity and sensitivity for cytomegalovirus status were reported for the classifier. Presence/absence analyses treated sequencing depth as roughly uniform across donors. In a later analysis, TCR beta V- and J-gene trimming was associated with a missense DCLRE1C variant. Whilst most TCR sequences proved rare, a subset of public TCRs occurred across many donors.

On this clone: Its antigen is undetermined.

The PCR contained 60 Vbeta and 13 Jbeta primers. The method was immunoSEQ multiplex PCR; TCRdb's version includes in-frame clones alone and lacks a portion of them. The sample carries 100,000 to 150,000 clones, about 70% recorded once. Sample: PBMCs. The source is a woman between 40 and 50 years old in good health and CMV-seropositive. This chain uses TRBV30 with TRBJ2-7; TRBD1 aligns across 7 bases. The CDR3 loop is CAWSPPRGLMYEQYF. The CDR3 DNA reads TGTGCCTGGAGTCCCCCGAGGGGGCTGATGTACGAGCAGTACTTC. Together with reference TRBV30 and TRBJ2-7, the CDR3 gives the full variable domain: SQTIHQWPATLVQPVGSPLSLECTVEGTSNPNLYWYRQAAGRGLQLLFYSVGIGQISSEVPQNLSASRPQDRQFILSSKKLLLSDSGFYLCAWSPPRGLMYEQYFGPGTRLTVT.